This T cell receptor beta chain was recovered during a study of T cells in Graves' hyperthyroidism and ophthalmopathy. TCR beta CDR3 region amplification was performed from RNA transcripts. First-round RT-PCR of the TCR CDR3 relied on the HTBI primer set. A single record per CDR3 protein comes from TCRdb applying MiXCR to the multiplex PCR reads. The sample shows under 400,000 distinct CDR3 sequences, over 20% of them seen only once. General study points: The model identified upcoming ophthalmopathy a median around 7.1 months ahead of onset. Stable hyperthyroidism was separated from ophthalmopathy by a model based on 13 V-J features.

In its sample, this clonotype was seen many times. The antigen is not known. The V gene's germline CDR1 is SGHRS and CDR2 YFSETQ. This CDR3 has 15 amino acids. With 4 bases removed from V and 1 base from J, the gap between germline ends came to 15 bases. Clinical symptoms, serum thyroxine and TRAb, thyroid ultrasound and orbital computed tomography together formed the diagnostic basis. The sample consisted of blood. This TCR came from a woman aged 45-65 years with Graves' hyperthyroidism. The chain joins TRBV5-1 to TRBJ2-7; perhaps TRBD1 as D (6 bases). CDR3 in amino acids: CASSPSDSFSYEQYF. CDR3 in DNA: TGCGCCAGCAGCCCTTCGGACAGTTTTTCCTACGAGCAGTACTTC.